The rows below give T cell receptor beta chains drawn from one sample of a study of cytomegalovirus exposure and HLA in healthy donors. This table comes from immunoSEQ multiplex PCR, and its TCRdb copy is limited to in-frame clones, with some not included. The table has 140,000 to 150,000 clones, roughly 92% seen once; the top ten hold about 0.7%. What was sequenced was PBMCs. The receptors originated from a young man in good health and CMV-seronegative. CDR3s include the opening cysteine and the closing phenylalanine or tryptophan. The D gene is left open where the match is weak. Rows may omit the clone size; those that give it use once, few, many or a size class.

TRBD1 TRBJ1-2 NA TRBV7-9 CASSRLTGGNGYTF TGTGCCAGCAGCCGACTGACAGGGGGCAATGGCTACACCTTC
NA TRBJ1-3 NA TRBV9 CASSVVAVAPGNTIYF TGTGCCAGCAGCGTAGTGGCAGTAGCTCCTGGAAACACCATATATTTT
NA TRBJ1-1 once TRBV5-6 CASSLYVQGFRVTEAFF TGTGCCAGCAGCTTGTATGTTCAGGGTTTTAGGGTAACTGAAGCTTTCTTT
NA TRBJ2-1 NA TRBV6-5 CASKTGASSYNEQFF TGTGCCAGCAAAACGGGAGCAAGCTCCTACAATGAGCAGTTCTTC
NA TRBJ2-1 NA TRBV4-3 CASSQEGDSRYEQFF TGCGCCAGCAGCCAAGAAGGGGACTCCAGGTATGAGCAGTTCTTC
NA TRBJ2-2 NA TRBV28 CASSSSYRVTGELFF TGTGCCAGCAGTTCCTCATACAGGGTGACCGGGGAGCTGTTTTTT
TRBD1 TRBJ1-2 NA TRBV2 CASSASGTGGGYTF TGTGCCAGCAGTGCATCCGGGACAGGCGGTGGCTACACCTTC
NA TRBJ2-1 NA TRBV5-8 CASSLQGYTYNEQFF TGTGCCAGCAGCTTGCAGGGTTACACCTACAATGAGCAGTTCTTC
TRBD2 TRBJ2-1 NA TRBV6-5 CASSPSGRDYNEQFF TGTGCCAGCAGTCCTAGCGGGAGGGACTACAATGAGCAGTTCTTC
TRBD1 TRBJ1-6 once TRBV27 CASKDRGSSSYNSPLHF TGTGCCAGCAAGGACAGGGGATCAAGCTCCTATAATTCACCCCTCCACTTT
TRBD1 TRBJ2-2 NA TRBV9 CASTPGQGTSNTGELFF TGTGCCAGCACACCGGGACAGGGAACTTCGAACACCGGGGAGCTGTTTTTT
NA TRBJ2-6 once TRBV29-1 CSVATGSFSGANVLTF TGCAGCGTTGCCACAGGGAGTTTCTCTGGGGCCAACGTCCTGACTTTC
TRBD2 TRBJ2-7 NA TRBV7-6 CASSLRGGGYEQYF TGTGCCAGCAGCTTGCGGGGGGGAGGGTACGAGCAGTACTTC
NA TRBJ1-2 few TRBV30 CAWYRHRNYGYTF TGTGCCTGGTACCGACACCGGAACTATGGCTACACCTTC
TRBD1 TRBJ2-7 NA TRBV5-1 CASSLALDRVDEQYF TGCGCCAGCAGCTTGGCCTTGGACAGGGTTGATGAGCAGTACTTC
TRBD1 TRBJ1-2 NA TRBV9 CASSEGTGNYGYTF TGTGCCAGCAGCGAGGGGACAGGCAACTATGGCTACACCTTC
NA TRBJ1-5 NA TRBV30 CAWSGSVNQPQHF TGTGCCTGGAGTGGGTCAGTAAATCAGCCCCAGCATTTT
TRBD1 TRBJ2-2 NA TRBV7-8 CASSPRTGKRGELFF TGTGCCAGCAGCCCTAGGACAGGGAAGCGTGGGGAGCTGTTTTTT
TRBD1 TRBJ2-3 NA TRBV7-2 CASSPGQGRDTQYF TGTGCCAGCAGCCCGGGACAGGGGAGAGATACGCAGTATTTT
TRBD2 TRBJ2-1 NA TRBV5-1 CASSAGLAGGVSYNEQFF TGCGCCAGCAGCGCGGGACTAGCGGGGGGTGTCTCCTACAATGAGCAGTTCTTC
TRBD2 TRBJ2-2 NA TRBV5-6 CASSLVLAGGNTGELFF TGTGCCAGCAGCTTGGTTCTAGCGGGTGGGAACACCGGGGAGCTGTTTTTT
TRBD1 TRBJ1-5 NA TRBV5-4 CASSYSRRGNYQPQHF TGTGCCAGCAGCTATAGTCGCAGGGGGAACTATCAGCCCCAGCATTTT
TRBD1 TRBJ1-6 NA TRBV6-1 CASTLGQGMDSPLHF TGTGCCAGCACCCTAGGACAGGGGATGGATTCACCCCTCCACTTT
NA TRBJ1-4 NA TRBV18 CASSPLNGGPELFF TGTGCCAGCTCACCACTGAACGGAGGCCCGGAACTGTTTTTT
NA TRBJ1-2 NA TRBV6-5 CASRAPGSLYGYTF TGTGCCAGCAGAGCCCCGGGTAGCCTCTATGGCTACACCTTC
NA TRBJ1-2 NA TRBV6-6 CASSYDTGTNYGYTF TGTGCCAGCAGTTACGACACAGGGACCAACTATGGCTACACCTTC
TRBD1 TRBJ1-1 once TRBV6-1 CASSGDRGKGEAFF TGTGCCAGCAGTGGGGACAGGGGGAAGGGTGAAGCTTTCTTT
TRBD1 TRBJ1-3 NA TRBV19 CASSISRVGQGFSGNTIYF TGTGCCAGTAGTATATCGCGGGTCGGACAGGGGTTCTCTGGAAACACCATATATTTT
TRBD2 TRBJ2-3 NA TRBV7-8 CASNGAGVGDTQYF TGTGCCAGCAATGGGGCGGGAGTGGGGGATACGCAGTATTTT
NA TRBJ1-2 NA TRBV18 CASSPTGDGYTF TGTGCCAGCTCACCCACGGGAGATGGCTACACCTTC
NA TRBJ2-2 NA TRBV7-2 CASSSQLTVAGELFF TGTGCCAGCAGCTCTCAACTTACAGTTGCCGGGGAGCTGTTTTTT
NA TRBJ1-1 NA TRBV5-4 CASSLAGGLNTEAFF TGTGCCAGCAGCTTGGCCGGGGGGCTGAACACTGAAGCTTTCTTT
TRBD1 TRBJ1-1 NA TRBV5-4 CASSSPRQGVGNTEAFF TGTGCCAGCAGCTCCCCCCGACAGGGGGTGGGGAACACTGAAGCTTTCTTT
TRBD2 TRBJ2-3 NA TRBV5-6 CASSPRGGTDTQYF TGTGCCAGCAGCCCCCGGGGGGGCACAGATACGCAGTATTTT
TRBD2 TRBJ2-1 NA TRBV6-4 CASKAGGLNEQFF TGTGCCAGCAAAGCGGGGGGGCTGAATGAGCAGTTCTTC
TRBD1 TRBJ2-1 NA TRBV7-8 CASSSGQGGYNEQFF TGTGCCAGCAGCTCCGGACAGGGGGGCTACAATGAGCAGTTCTTC